The rows below give T cell receptor beta chains drawn from one sample of a study of lymphopenia after photon versus proton radiotherapy. Using immunoSEQ multiplex PCR, the repertoire was profiled, and TCRdb retains in-frame clones only, with some absent. The table has about 40,000 clones, about 84% seen once. Sample: peripheral blood, taken from a patient treated with photon-based radiotherapy. Source of these receptors: a man in his fifties with gastric cancer. The CDR3 runs from the conserved cysteine through the conserved F or W. The D gene is left open where the match is weak. Clone size is given for some rows only: seen once, a few or many times, or a class if the clone is expanded.

V	size	D	J	DNA	CDR3
TRBV7-9	few	TRBD1	TRBJ1-1	TGTGCCAGCAGCTCCGGGACAGGGGTAATGAACACTGAAGCTTTCTTT	CASSSGTGVMNTEAFF
TRBV5-5	.	.	TRBJ2-5	TGTGCCAGCAGCTCAAAGGGGCAGGAAGAGACCCAGTACTTC	CASSSKGQEETQYF
TRBV11-2	.	.	TRBJ1-2	TGTGCCAGCAGCTTAGTGTTTGGGGATGGCTACACCTTC	CASSLVFGDGYTF
TRBV6-4	.	.	TRBJ2-3	TGTGCCAGCAGTGACGTTAACAGTGGCGCAGATACGCAGTATTTT	CASSDVNSGADTQYF
TRBV4-1	.	.	TRBJ2-2	TGCGCCAGCACCTCCGGGGGTAATTCTCCCGGGGAGCTGTTTTTT	CASTSGGNSPGELFF
TRBV4-2	.	TRBD1	TRBJ1-5	TGTGCCAGCAGCCTAGAGGGGACAGGGGATCAGCCCCAGCATTTT	CASSLEGTGDQPQHF
TRBV7-2	.	TRBD2	TRBJ2-5	TGTGCCAGCAGCCTAGCGGGAGAAGGAGAGACCCAGTACTTC	CASSLAGEGETQYF
TRBV6-5	.	TRBD2	TRBJ2-5	TGTGCCAGCAGTTATTTCCTAGCGGGGGCCCAAGAGACCCAGTACTTC	CASSYFLAGAQETQYF
TRBV9	.	.	TRBJ2-1	TGTGCCAGCAGCCTAGGGTTTGGGGTTGAGCAGTTCTTC	CASSLGFGVEQFF
TRBV4-3	.	.	TRBJ2-1	TGCGCCAGCAGCCAAGATGGACGGCTAGAGCAGTTCTTC	CASSQDGRLEQFF
TRBV19	.	TRBD2	TRBJ2-1	TGTGCCAGTTCCCGGGGAGGGAGGGCCGGGGATGAGCAGTTCTTC	CASSRGGRAGDEQFF
TRBV28	.	TRBD1	TRBJ1-4	TGTGCCAGCACCTTGGGCAGGGGGCGTGAAAAACTGTTTTTT	CASTLGRGREKLFF
TRBV5-1	.	TRBD1	TRBJ2-5	TGCGCCAGCAGCACGGGACAGTACCAAGAGACCCAGTACTTC	CASSTGQYQETQYF
TRBV19	.	TRBD1	TRBJ1-1	TGTGCCAGTAGTGGCCCGGACAGGGGGGGTACTGAAGCTTTCTTT	CASSGPDRGGTEAFF
TRBV6-4	.	.	TRBJ1-5	TGTGCCAGCAGTGACAGGGGGTGGGATCAGCCCCAGCATTTT	CASSDRGWDQPQHF
TRBV27	.	.	TRBJ2-2	TGTGCCAGCAGTTTTATGGGGGCGACCGGGGAGCTGTTTTTT	CASSFMGATGELFF
TRBV18	.	.	TRBJ1-1	TGTGCCAGCTTGGGGGGACAATCTAACACTGAAGCTTTCTTT	CASLGGQSNTEAFF
TRBV4-1	.	TRBD1	TRBJ1-6	TGCGCCAGCAGCCTAACCTCCGGGACAGAAAATTCACCCCTCCACTTT	CASSLTSGTENSPLHF
TRBV27	.	.	TRBJ1-2	TGTGCCAGCAGTTTATACGACGGAAGGAATGGCTACACCTTC	CASSLYDGRNGYTF
TRBV11-1	.	.	TRBJ1-2	TGTGCCAGCAGCCCGGGCCCTAATACTAACTATGGCTACACCTTC	CASSPGPNTNYGYTF
TRBV6-5	.	TRBD1	TRBJ2-1	TGTGCCAGCAGTTACTCAGGGGGCAGGTATAATGAGCAGTTCTTC	CASSYSGGRYNEQFF
TRBV11-2	.	.	TRBJ2-5	TGTGCCAGCAGCTTAGGGGGAGGATTGGAGACCCAGTACTTC	CASSLGGGLETQYF
TRBV12-2	.	.	TRBJ1-4	TGTGCAAGTCGCCCCGGGACAGGGGGGAGTGAAAAACTGTTTTTT	CASRPGTGGSEKLFF
TRBV19	.	TRBD1	TRBJ2-3	TGTGCCAGTAGTGAGCAGGGGGCTGGAGATACGCAGTATTTT	CASSEQGAGDTQYF
TRBV7-2	.	TRBD2	TRBJ2-7	TGTGCCAGCAGCTTAGGAAGCGGGGGCTCCTACGAGCAGTACTTC	CASSLGSGGSYEQYF
TRBV9	.	TRBD2	TRBJ2-1	TGTGCCAGCAGCGCGATAGCGGGAGGGCCTTTGGATGAGCAGTTCTTC	CASSAIAGGPLDEQFF
TRBV7-4	once	TRBD1	TRBJ1-4	TGTGCCAGCAGCTCGGACAGGCTGCGTGAAAAACTGTTTTTT	CASSSDRLREKLFF
TRBV10-3	.	.	TRBJ1-3	TGTGCCATCAGTGAATCGGGGACCGGGATTGCTGGAAACACCATATATTTT	CAISESGTGIAGNTIYF
TRBV2	.	TRBD1	TRBJ1-5	TGTGCCAGCCAGGGAGGGGGCAGTCAGCCCCAGCATTTT	CASQGGGSQPQHF
TRBV30	.	.	TRBJ2-3	TGTGCCTGGAGTGTAGGGGGGGGCACAGATACGCAGTATTTT	CAWSVGGGTDTQYF
TRBV6-5	.	.	TRBJ2-7	TGTGCCAGCAGTTACTCGCAGTCCTACGAGCAGTACTTC	CASSYSQSYEQYF
TRBV6-5	.	.	TRBJ1-2	TGTGCCAGCAGTTACGAAACAGGGAGAGGCTACACCTTC	CASSYETGRGYTF
TRBV6-6	.	.	TRBJ2-2	TGTGCCATCCGTAGCGGGGACAGAACCGGGGAGCTGTTTTTT	CAIRSGDRTGELFF
TRBV6-1	.	TRBD2	TRBJ2-1	TGTGCCAGCAGGTCTAGCGGAAACTACAATGAGCAGTTCTTC	CASRSSGNYNEQFF
TRBV5-1	.	.	TRBJ2-1	TGCGCCAGCAGCTCTGCCTACAATGAGCAGTTCTTC	CASSSAYNEQFF
TRBV7-2	once	.	TRBJ2-5	TGTGCCAGCAGACCACAAAGAAGAGCAGGGCGAGAGACCCAGTACTTC	CASRPQRRAGRETQYF
TRBV7-9	few	.	TRBJ1-1	TGTGCCAGCAGGGGCGGGGGGCCTGAAGCTTTCTTT	CASRGGGPEAFF
TRBV18	.	TRBD1	TRBJ2-1	TGTGCCAGCTCACCGGGACAGGGGAGAGAGGATGAGCAGTTCTTC	CASSPGQGREDEQFF
TRBV27	.	TRBD2	TRBJ2-7	TGTGCCAGCACCGGGGGGGACTCCTCCTACGAGCAGTACTTC	CASTGGDSSYEQYF
TRBV4-3	.	.	TRBJ1-1	TGCGCCAGCAGCCAAGATCTTCGGATAGGAGAAGCTTTCTTT	CASSQDLRIGEAFF
TRBV11-2	.	.	TRBJ2-5	TGTGCCAGCAGCCGCATCCTGCGGCAGGGTCGAGAGACCCAGTACTTC	CASSRILRQGRETQYF
TRBV6-5	.	TRBD2	TRBJ2-7	TGTGCCAGCAGTTACGTGGTAGCGGGGACCTACGAGCAGTACTTC	CASSYVVAGTYEQYF
TRBV28	.	.	TRBJ1-2	TGTGCCAGCAGTCAGACAGGTCTTGACTATGGCTACACCTTC	CASSQTGLDYGYTF
TRBV29-1	.	TRBD2	TRBJ2-1	TGCAGCGTTACCGGGACTAGCGGGGCGAGCTCCTACAATGAGCAGTTCTTC	CSVTGTSGASSYNEQFF
TRBV19	.	TRBD1	TRBJ1-1	TGTGCCAGTAGTATAGGACAGGGTAATACTGAAGCTTTCTTT	CASSIGQGNTEAFF
TRBV10-3	.	.	TRBJ2-5	TGTGCCATCAGGCCCGGGACAAACCAAGAGACCCAGTACTTC	CAIRPGTNQETQYF
TRBV7-6	.	TRBD2	TRBJ2-1	TGTGCCAGCAGCTTAGTTCCTAGCGGGGTCGACAATGAGCAGTTCTTC	CASSLVPSGVDNEQFF
TRBV28	.	.	TRBJ1-1	TGTGCCAGCAGGATTCCGGGACGGACTGAAGCTTTCTTT	CASRIPGRTEAFF
TRBV7-9	.	.	TRBJ2-3	TGTGCCAGCAGCTCGACTAGACGAGGAACAGATACGCAGTATTTT	CASSSTRRGTDTQYF
TRBV30	few	.	TRBJ2-3	TGTGCCTGGAGGAACACCAGGGGCACAGATACGCAGTATTTT	CAWRNTRGTDTQYF
TRBV30	.	.	TRBJ1-6	TGTGCCTGGAGTAAGCAGGTCGAGAATAATTCACCCCTCCACTTT	CAWSKQVENNSPLHF
TRBV9	few	TRBD2	TRBJ2-7	TGTGCCAGCAGCTCCCGGGGGACTAGGGGCGAGCAGTACTTC	CASSSRGTRGEQYF